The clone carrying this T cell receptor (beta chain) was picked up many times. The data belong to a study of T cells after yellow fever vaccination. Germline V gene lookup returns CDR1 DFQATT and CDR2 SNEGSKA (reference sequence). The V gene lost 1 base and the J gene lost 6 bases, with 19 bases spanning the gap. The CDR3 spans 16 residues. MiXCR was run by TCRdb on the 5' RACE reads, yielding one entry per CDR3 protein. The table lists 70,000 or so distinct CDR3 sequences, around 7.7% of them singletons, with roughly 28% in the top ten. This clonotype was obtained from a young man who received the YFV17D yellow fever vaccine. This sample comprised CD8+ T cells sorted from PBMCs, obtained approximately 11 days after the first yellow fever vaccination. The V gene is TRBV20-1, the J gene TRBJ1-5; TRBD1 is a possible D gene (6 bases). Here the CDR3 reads CSARGLIGGLSQPQHF. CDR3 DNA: TGCAGTGCTAGAGGTCTGATCGGGGGGCTCAGTCAGCCCCAGCATTTT.